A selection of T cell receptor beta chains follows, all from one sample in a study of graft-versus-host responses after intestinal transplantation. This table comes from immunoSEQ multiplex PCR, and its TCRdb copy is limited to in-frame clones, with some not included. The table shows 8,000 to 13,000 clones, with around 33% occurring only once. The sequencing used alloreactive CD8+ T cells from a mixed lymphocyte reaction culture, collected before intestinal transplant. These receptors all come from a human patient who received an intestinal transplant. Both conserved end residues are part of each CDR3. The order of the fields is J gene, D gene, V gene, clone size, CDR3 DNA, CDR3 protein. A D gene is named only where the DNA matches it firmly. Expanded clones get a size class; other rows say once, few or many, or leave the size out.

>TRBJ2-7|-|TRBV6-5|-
TGTGCCAGCAGTTACCACAGAAACCGTATCTACGAGCAGTACTTC
CASSYHRNRIYEQYF
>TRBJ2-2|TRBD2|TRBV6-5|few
TGTGCCAGCAGTTGGTCTAGCGGGAGGTCCGGGGAGCTGTTTTTT
CASSWSSGRSGELFF
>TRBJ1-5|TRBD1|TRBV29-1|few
TGCAGCGTTGAAAGGGTTAGGGGAAGAGGGACAGGGCACTATAGCAATCAGCCCCAGCATTTT
CSVERVRGRGTGHYSNQPQHF
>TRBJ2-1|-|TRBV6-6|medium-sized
TGTGCCAGCAGTTACATCGGGCGGGGTGAGCAGTTCTTC
CASSYIGRGEQFF
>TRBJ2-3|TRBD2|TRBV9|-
TGTGCCAGCAGCGCCACGGGGGGACTAGCGTATAGCACAGATACGCAGTATTTT
CASSATGGLAYSTDTQYF
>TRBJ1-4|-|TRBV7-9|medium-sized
TGTGCCAGCAGAGCCGGGAGTGGGAAACTGTTTTTT
CASRAGSGKLFF
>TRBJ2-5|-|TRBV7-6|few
TGTGCCAGCAGCTATGGCGGGGAAGGGACCCAGTACTTC
CASSYGGEGTQYF
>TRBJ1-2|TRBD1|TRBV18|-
TGTGCCAGCTCACCACGCGACAGGGGGATAAACTATGGCTACACCTTC
CASSPRDRGINYGYTF
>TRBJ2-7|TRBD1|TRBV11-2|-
TGTGCCAGCAGCTCCTCAGGGGGCCTATACGAGCAGTACTTC
CASSSSGGLYEQYF
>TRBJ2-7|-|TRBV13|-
TGTGCCAGCAGCCCCTCAGCCGGCGTACTAGAGCCCTCCTACGAGCAGTACTTC
CASSPSAGVLEPSYEQYF
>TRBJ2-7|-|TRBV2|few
TGTGCCAGGAAGGAGACGGCAAACGATTTCTACGAGCAGTACTTC
CARKETANDFYEQYF
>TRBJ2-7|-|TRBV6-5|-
TGTGCCAGCAAGCGCAGTGGCGGCCTTTACGAGCAGTACTTC
CASKRSGGLYEQYF
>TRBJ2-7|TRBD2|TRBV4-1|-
TGCGCCAGCAGCCAAGAGGCCTTACCGAGCGGCGGGGGGGTCGACGAGCAGTACTTC
CASSQEALPSGGGVDEQYF
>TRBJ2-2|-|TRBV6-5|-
TGTGCCAGCAGGGGGAGTCAAACCGGGGAGCTGTTTTTT
CASRGSQTGELFF
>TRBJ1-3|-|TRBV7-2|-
TGTGCCAGCAGCTTAGGCGCAGGCTCTGGAAACACCATATATTTT
CASSLGAGSGNTIYF
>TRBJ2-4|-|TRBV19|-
TGTGCCAGTAGTAGGCGGATCTGGTTGAAAGACATTCAGTACTTC
CASSRRIWLKDIQYF
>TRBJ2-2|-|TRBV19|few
TGTGCCAGTAGTATGGTCGGAGGAATCACCGGGGAGCTGTTTTTT
CASSMVGGITGELFF
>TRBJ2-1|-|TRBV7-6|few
TGTGCCAGCAGCTTAGTAGGGAGCCCCCCGGAGAATGAGCAGTTCTTC
CASSLVGSPPENEQFF
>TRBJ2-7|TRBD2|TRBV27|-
TGTGCCAGCAGTCATAGCGGGGGGGCCGTCTACGAGCAGTACTTC
CASSHSGGAVYEQYF
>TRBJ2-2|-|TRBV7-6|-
TGTGCCAGCAGCTCGGGACTGGCTGGAGGACGCACCGGGGAGCTGTTTTTT
CASSSGLAGGRTGELFF
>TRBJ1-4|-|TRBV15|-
TGTGCCACCAGCAGTACCCTAGAAGAAACTAATGAAAAACTGTTTTTT
CATSSTLEETNEKLFF
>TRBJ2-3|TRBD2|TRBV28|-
TGTGCCAGCAGTTTATATCCTATATCACTAGCGGGCGTGGGCACAGATACGCAGTATTTT
CASSLYPISLAGVGTDTQYF
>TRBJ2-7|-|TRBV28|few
TGTGCCAGCAGAGGTGGGAGCTACGAGCAGTACTTC
CASRGGSYEQYF
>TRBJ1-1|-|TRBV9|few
TGTGCCAGCAGCGCAGGTGGGAACACTGAAGCTTTCTTT
CASSAGGNTEAFF
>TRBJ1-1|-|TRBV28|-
TGTGCCAGCAGTTTGGGGGGGAACACTGAAGCTTTCTTT
CASSLGGNTEAFF
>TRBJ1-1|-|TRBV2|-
TGTGCCAGCAGTGTTGCCAGGGGCACTGAAGCTTTCTTT
CASSVARGTEAFF
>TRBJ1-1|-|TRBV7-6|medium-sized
TGTGCCAGCAGCCACGGCAGGTCTGAAGCTTTCTTT
CASSHGRSEAFF
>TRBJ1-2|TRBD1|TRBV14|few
TGTGCCAGCAGCCAAGATATGGGCCGAGCGGGACAGGACGGTGGCTACACCTTC
CASSQDMGRAGQDGGYTF
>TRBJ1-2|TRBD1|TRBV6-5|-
TGTGCCAGCAGTTACCGGGACAGGGGCTATGGCTACACCTTC
CASSYRDRGYGYTF
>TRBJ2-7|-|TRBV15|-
TGTGCCACCTCCTCCGGGAGCGAGCAGTACTTC
CATSSGSEQYF
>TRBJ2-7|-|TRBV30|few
TGTGCCTGGAGTGGTGGACACTTCTACGAGCAGTACTTC
CAWSGGHFYEQYF
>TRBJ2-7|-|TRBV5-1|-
TGCGCCAGCAGCCATGGGCCAGGGTCGTCCTACGAGCAGTACTTC
CASSHGPGSSYEQYF
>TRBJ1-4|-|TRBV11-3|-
TGTGCCAGCAGCTTACCCAACAGGGAGGGGGGCTTTAATGAAAAACTGTTTTTT
CASSLPNREGGFNEKLFF
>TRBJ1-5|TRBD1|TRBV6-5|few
TGTGCCAGCAGTCCCCGGGGACAGATATCAGCAGCCCAGCATTTT
CASSPRGQISAAQHF
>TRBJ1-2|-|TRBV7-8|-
TGTGCCAGCAGCTTAACAGGGTTATTCGCTAACTATGGCTACACCTTC
CASSLTGLFANYGYTF
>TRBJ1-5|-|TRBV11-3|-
TGTGCCAGCAGCTTACCGGACAACCGCAATCAGCCCCAGCATTTT
CASSLPDNRNQPQHF
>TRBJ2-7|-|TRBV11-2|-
TGTGCCAGCAGCTTCGACAGATCCTACGAGCAGTACTTC
CASSFDRSYEQYF
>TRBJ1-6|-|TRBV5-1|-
TGCGCCAGCAGCTTGCAGGGTCGAGCCTTCTATAATTCACCCCTCCACTTT
CASSLQGRAFYNSPLHF
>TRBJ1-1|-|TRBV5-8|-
TGTGCCAGCAGCTTTGGCCCGAACACTGAAGCTTTCTTT
CASSFGPNTEAFF
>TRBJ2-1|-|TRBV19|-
TGTGCCAGTAGTATAGGGCTTGACAATGAGCAGTTCTTC
CASSIGLDNEQFF
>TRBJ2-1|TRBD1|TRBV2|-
TGTGCCAGCTCACAGGGGGTGGGTTACAATGAGCAGTTCTTC
CASSQGVGYNEQFF
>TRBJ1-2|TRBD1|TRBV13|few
TGTGCCAGCAGCACCCGAGACAGGGTAGAAGTCGAGGATCGTGGCTACACCTTC
CASSTRDRVEVEDRGYTF
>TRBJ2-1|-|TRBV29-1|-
TGCAGCGTTGAAGATGTTCCCGGAAGGGGCTACAATGAGCAGTTCTTC
CSVEDVPGRGYNEQFF
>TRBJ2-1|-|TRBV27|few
TGTGCCAGCAGTCAGGACATGATCAACTCCTACAATGAGCAGTTCTTC
CASSQDMINSYNEQFF
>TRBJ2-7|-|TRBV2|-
TGTGCCAGCAGTTTAACAGGAGGGGCCTACGAGCAGTACTTC
CASSLTGGAYEQYF
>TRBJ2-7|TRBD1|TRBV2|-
TGTGCCAGCCTAATTAACAGGGGCCCTTCCTACGAGCAGTACTTC
CASLINRGPSYEQYF
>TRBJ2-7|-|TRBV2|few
TGTGCCAGGAAGGAGACGGCATACGATTTCTACGAGCAGTACTTC
CARKETAYDFYEQYF
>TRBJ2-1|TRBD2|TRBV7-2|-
TGTGCCAGCAGCTTAGAGGGTGGGACTAGCCGTTACAATGAGCAGTTCTTC
CASSLEGGTSRYNEQFF